This T cell receptor (beta chain) was found in a study of OX40 agonist ivuxolimab in advanced cancers. The protocol was immunoSEQ multiplex PCR, while the TCRdb copy is restricted to in-frame clones and leaves out a portion. Of tens of thousands of clones listed, approximately 87% are singletons. Germline V gene data show CDR1 as GTSNPN and CDR2 as SVGIG (reference sequence). The CDR3 is made up of 14 amino acids. J was trimmed by 8 bases and V by 2 bases; bases with no gene match: 4. If patients had autoimmune disease history or systemic immunosuppression, they were excluded. The chain combines TRBV30 with TRBJ1-4; 11 nucleotides match TRBD1. The input for sequencing was CD4+ or CD8+ T cells sorted from blood, taken in a trial of the OX40 agonist ivuxolimab. The sequence was obtained from an adult with an advanced solid tumor such as melanoma, head and neck, liver or kidney cancer. CDR3 DNA: TGTGCCTGGAGTTCGGGACAGGGGGAGGAAAAACTGTTTTTT. Encoded protein: CAWSSGQGEEKLFF.